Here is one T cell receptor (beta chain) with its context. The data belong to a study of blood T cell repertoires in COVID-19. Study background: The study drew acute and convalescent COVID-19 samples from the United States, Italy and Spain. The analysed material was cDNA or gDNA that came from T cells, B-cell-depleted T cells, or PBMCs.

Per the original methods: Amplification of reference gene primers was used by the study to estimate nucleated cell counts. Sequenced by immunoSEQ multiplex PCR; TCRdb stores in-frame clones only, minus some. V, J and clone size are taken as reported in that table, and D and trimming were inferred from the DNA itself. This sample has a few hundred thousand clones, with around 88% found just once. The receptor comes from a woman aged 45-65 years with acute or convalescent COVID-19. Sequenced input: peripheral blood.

The chain's CDR3 is CASSQVPGQTNYGYTF. The DNA of the CDR3 is TGTGCCAGCAGCCAAGTACCGGGACAGACTAACTATGGCTACACCTTC. The V call is TRBV3-1 (or the pseudogene TRBV3-2), the J call TRBJ1-2; 7 positions match TRBD1. V shed 1 base and J 0 bases; nucleotides not matched to a gene: 5. Germline values: CDR1 LGHDT, CDR2 YNNKEL (reference sequence). The CDR3 contains 16 residues.